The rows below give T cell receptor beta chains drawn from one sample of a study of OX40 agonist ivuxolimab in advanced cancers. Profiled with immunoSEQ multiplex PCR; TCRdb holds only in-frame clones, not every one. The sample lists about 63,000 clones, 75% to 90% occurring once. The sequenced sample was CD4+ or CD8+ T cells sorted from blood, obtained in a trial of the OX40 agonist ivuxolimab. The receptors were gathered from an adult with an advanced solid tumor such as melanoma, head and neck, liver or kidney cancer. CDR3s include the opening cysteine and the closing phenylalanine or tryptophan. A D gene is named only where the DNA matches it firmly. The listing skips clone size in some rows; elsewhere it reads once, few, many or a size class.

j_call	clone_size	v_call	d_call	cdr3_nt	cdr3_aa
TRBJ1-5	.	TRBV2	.	TGTGCCAGCAGCTCCCCGGGGCCCCAGCATTTT	CASSSPGPQHF
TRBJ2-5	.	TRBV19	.	TGTGCCAGCAGTTCGGGGGAGACCCAGTACTTC	CASSSGETQYF
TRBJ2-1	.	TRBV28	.	TGTGCCAGCAGTTTGATCGTCCCGAATGAGCAGTTCTTC	CASSLIVPNEQFF
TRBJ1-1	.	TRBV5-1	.	TGCGCCAGCAGCGACCCTGTGAACACTGAAGCTTTCTTT	CASSDPVNTEAFF
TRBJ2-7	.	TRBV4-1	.	TGCGCCAGCAGCCAATTTCACGGGGGCTGGAGCTCCTACGAGCAGTACTTC	CASSQFHGGWSSYEQYF
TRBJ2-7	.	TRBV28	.	TGTGCCAGCAGTTCCTTCTACGAGCAGTACTTC	CASSSFYEQYF
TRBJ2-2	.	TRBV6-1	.	TGTGCCAGCGTCTTCGGCAACACCGGGGAGCTGTTTTTT	CASVFGNTGELFF
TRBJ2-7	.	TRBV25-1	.	TGTGCCAGCAGCAGGCCAAGGGAGCAGTACTTC	CASSRPREQYF
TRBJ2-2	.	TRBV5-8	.	TGTGCCAGCAGCGACTTGGGCACCGGGGAGCTGTTTTTT	CASSDLGTGELFF
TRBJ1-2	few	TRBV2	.	TGTGCCAGCAGTGAGGGCCCTACCGTCTATGGCTACACCTTC	CASSEGPTVYGYTF
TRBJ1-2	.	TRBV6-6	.	TGTGCCAGCAGAAGGGTTGGCTACACCTTC	CASRRVGYTF
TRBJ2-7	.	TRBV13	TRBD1	TGTGCCAGCAGCCCCTTCTCAGGGGGCAAGCAGTACTTC	CASSPFSGGKQYF
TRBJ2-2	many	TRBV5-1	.	TGCGCCAGCAGCTTGATGATCGGGACCGGGGAGCTGTTTTTT	CASSLMIGTGELFF
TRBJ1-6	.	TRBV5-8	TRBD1	TGTGCCAGCAGCTTGTCTGCAGGGGGCAGGTCACCCCTCCACTTT	CASSLSAGGRSPLHF
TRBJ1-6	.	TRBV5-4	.	TGTGCCAGCAGCTTGCAGGGTGCGGGATCACCCCTCCACTTT	CASSLQGAGSPLHF
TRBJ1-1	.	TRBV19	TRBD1	TGTGCCAGTAGTGTCAGGACAGGGCAGGGGAATTTGAACACTGAAGCTTTCTTT	CASSVRTGQGNLNTEAFF
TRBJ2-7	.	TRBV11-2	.	TGTGCCAGCAGCTTAGGAGCCGGTAGCGGCTACGAGCAGTACTTC	CASSLGAGSGYEQYF
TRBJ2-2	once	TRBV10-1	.	TGCGCCAGCAGTGAGCTCTGGGGGGCAGAGCTGTTTTTT	CASSELWGAELFF
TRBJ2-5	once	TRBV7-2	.	TGTGCCAGCAGCCTCGGCCCCCGGGAGACCCAGTACTTC	CASSLGPRETQYF
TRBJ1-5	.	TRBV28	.	TGTGCCACCAGGTTACGGGGATCTGGTCAGCCCCAGCATTTT	CATRLRGSGQPQHF
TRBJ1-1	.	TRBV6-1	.	TGTGCCAGCAGTGAATACAGATCCAACACTGAAGCTTTCTTT	CASSEYRSNTEAFF
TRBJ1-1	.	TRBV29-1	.	TGCAGCGTTGAGACCGACTACCCCAGGGATGGCACTGAAGCTTTCTTT	CSVETDYPRDGTEAFF
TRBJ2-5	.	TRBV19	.	TGTGCCAGTAGAAACCGGGGCCAAGAGACCCAGTACTTC	CASRNRGQETQYF
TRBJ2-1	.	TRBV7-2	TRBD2	TGTGCCAGCAGGTCCCGTAGGGCGGGAGAGAGCTACAATGAGCAGTTCTTC	CASRSRRAGESYNEQFF
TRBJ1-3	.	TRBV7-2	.	TGTGCCAGCAGCTTGAGGGGTACTGACGGAAACACCATATATTTT	CASSLRGTDGNTIYF
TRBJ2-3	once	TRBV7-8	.	TGTGCCAGCAGCTTTGAAGGGAGCACAGATACGCAGTATTTT	CASSFEGSTDTQYF
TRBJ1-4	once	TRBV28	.	TGTGCCAGCAGTTTAGGGGGCTTGAGGGAAAAACTGTTTTTT	CASSLGGLREKLFF
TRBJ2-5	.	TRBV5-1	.	TGCGCCAGCAGCTTCCTTATTACGGGACTGGGGACAGTGACCCAGTACTTC	CASSFLITGLGTVTQYF
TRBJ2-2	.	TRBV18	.	TGTGCCAGCTCACGTACCGGGGAGCTGTTTTTT	CASSRTGELFF
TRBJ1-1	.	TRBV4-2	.	TGTGCCAGCAGCCAAGATCGAGTGAGACTGAACACTGAAGCTTTCTTT	CASSQDRVRLNTEAFF
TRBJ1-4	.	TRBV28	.	TGTGCCAGCAGTGCCGGGGGTGCAACTAATGAAAAACTGTTTTTT	CASSAGGATNEKLFF
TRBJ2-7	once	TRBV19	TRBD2	TGTGCCAGTAGTCCCTCTAGCGGGGGGCTCTCCTACGAGCAGTACTTC	CASSPSSGGLSYEQYF
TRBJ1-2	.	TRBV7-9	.	TGTGCCAGCAGCCCCCGACAGTGGTACTATGGCTACACCTTC	CASSPRQWYYGYTF
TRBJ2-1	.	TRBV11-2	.	TGTGCCAGCAGTCGGGGCGGGACCTACAATGAGCAGTTCTTC	CASSRGGTYNEQFF
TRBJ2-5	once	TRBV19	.	TGTGCCAGTAGTATTTCGCCAATGGAGACCCAGTACTTC	CASSISPMETQYF
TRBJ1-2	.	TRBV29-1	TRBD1	TGCAGCGTTGGGACAGGGTATGGCTACACCTTC	CSVGTGYGYTF
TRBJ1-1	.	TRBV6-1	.	TGTGCCAGCACTATAGGGGGAGGAGGCACTGAAGCTTTCTTT	CASTIGGGGTEAFF
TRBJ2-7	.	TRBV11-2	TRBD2	TGTGCCAGCAGTGTATTTACGACTAGCGGGGGATCCTACGAGCAGTACTTC	CASSVFTTSGGSYEQYF
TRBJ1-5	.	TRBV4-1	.	TGCGCCAGCAGCCAAGGAAAAGCGAGGAGGTCCGATCAGCCCCAGCATTTT	CASSQGKARRSDQPQHF
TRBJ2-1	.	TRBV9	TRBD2	TGTGCCAGCAGCGTAGAGCCTAGCGGGGAATACTACAATGAGCAGTTCTTC	CASSVEPSGEYYNEQFF
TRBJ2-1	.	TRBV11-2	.	TGTGCCAGCAGCTTAGGAAGCAGCCTCAATGAGCAGTTCTTC	CASSLGSSLNEQFF
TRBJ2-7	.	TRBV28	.	TGTGCCAGCAGTTCAGCTCTGGGACGGCCTCGGGACGAGCAGTACTTC	CASSSALGRPRDEQYF
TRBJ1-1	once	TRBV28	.	TGTGCCAGCAGAGAACAGCAGGGATGGAGCCTCATGAACACTGAAGCTTTCTTT	CASREQQGWSLMNTEAFF
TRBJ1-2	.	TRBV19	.	TGTGCCAGTAGTATGGGACCTAACTATGGCTACACCTTC	CASSMGPNYGYTF
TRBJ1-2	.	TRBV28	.	TGTGCCAGCAGTTTACAGGGCCCGGGCGGTGGCTACACCTTC	CASSLQGPGGGYTF
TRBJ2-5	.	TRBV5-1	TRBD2	TGCGCCAGCAGCTTGGCCCCTAGCGGGGAAGAGACCCAGTACTTC	CASSLAPSGEETQYF
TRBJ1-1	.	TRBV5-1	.	TGCGCCAGCAGTCAGACCGCGTTGAACACTGAAGCTTTCTTT	CASSQTALNTEAFF
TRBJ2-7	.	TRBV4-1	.	TGCGCCAGCAGCCAAGTAAGGACTTCCTACGAGCAGTACTTC	CASSQVRTSYEQYF
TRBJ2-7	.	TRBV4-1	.	TGCGCCAGCAGCCAAGAAGGGACCATGGAGCAGTACTTC	CASSQEGTMEQYF
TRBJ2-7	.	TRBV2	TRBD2	TGTGCCAGCAGTGACCCAGCGGGAGTTACTTTTAAGCAGTACTTC	CASSDPAGVTFKQYF